The clone carrying this TCR beta chain was picked up a small number of times. The length of the CDR3 is 15 residues. Germline V gives CDR1 LNHNV, CDR2 YYDKDF (reference sequence). After removal of 7 bases from V and 5 bases from J, the junction contained 11 bases not matched to a gene. The entry originates in a study of regulatory T cells in long-lasting Graves disease. Construction of the TCR beta libraries employed iRepertoire HTBI primers in conjunction with Arm-PCR of CDR3 regions. From the multiplex PCR reads, TCRdb called clonotypes with MiXCR, one entry per CDR3 protein. The sample shows roughly 380,000 distinct CDR3 sequences, 16% of them seen only once. Described time point: newly diagnosed GD, antithyroid drugs for less than 3 months. From RNA extracted from PBMCs, the TCR library was made. This sample was shared with a second study, whose subject was T cells in Graves' hyperthyroidism and ophthalmopathy. That source reports: Blood also showed most of the thyroid clonotypes that were expanded above 0.001.

This rearrangement joins TRBV15 to TRBJ2-5, with TRBD1 matching 9 bases. The sequence was obtained from a man aged 40-49 years with Graves disease. The sample was peripheral blood mononuclear cells (PBMCs), taken at new diagnosis, from a patient treated with antithyroid drugs. This CDR3 is CATTDRTGARETQYF. The CDR3 DNA follows: TGTGCCACCACCGATAGGACAGGGGCCCGGGAGACCCAGTACTTC.